This T cell receptor beta chain is drawn from a study of CD8+ T cells in alopecia areata. Per the germline V gene, CDR1 is SNHLY and CDR2 is FYNNEI. V was clipped by 5 bases and J by 6 bases, with 15 bases between them. The CDR3 is made up of 14 amino acids. Regarding treatment: oral pan-JAK inhibitor, 5-10 mg twice daily. Study results and limitations: Mouse data revealed clearer TCR sharing than patient data did, a gap possibly tied to HLA. The study found tofacitinib significantly decreased scalp clonality and expanded CD8+ clones among the top 100.

A remark on this clone: Its specificity is unknown.

RNA was isolated and reverse transcribed to cDNA, the sequencing template. This table comes from immunoSEQ multiplex PCR, and its TCRdb copy is limited to in-frame clones, with some not included. The data hold under 350,000 clones, with about 62% observed a single time. The TCR sequence derives from a human donor with alopecia areata. The sequences come from CD4+ T cells sorted from blood, collected at week 24, from a patient treated with tofacitinib. The rearrangement uses TRBV2 and TRBJ2-3, with D perhaps being TRBD1 or TRBD2 (6 bases each). CDR3 sequence (DNA): TGTGCCAGCAGTCTACTAGCTACAGGGGATACGCAGTATTTT. Translated, it gives CASSLLATGDTQYF. Variable domain in full (rest from reference TRBV2 and TRBJ2-3): EPEVTQTPSHQVTQMGQEVILRCVPISNHLYFYWYRQILGQKVEFLVSFYNNEISEKSEIFDDQFSVERPDGSNFTLKIRSTKLEDSAMYFCASSLLATGDTQYFGPGTRLTVL.